This T cell receptor (beta chain) stems from a study of cytomegalovirus exposure and HLA in healthy donors. Study-wide results and caveats: In the analysis, some V segments, TRBV6-2 and TRBV6-3 included, were excluded as indistinguishable. Researchers reported that three CMV-associated chains were confirmed in vitro as CMV antigen-specific. Segments of the TCR beta V type were, in most cases, productive about 87% or about 30% of the time in an earlier analysis.

Researchers ran the PCR with 60 Vbeta and 13 Jbeta primers. Sequencing used immunoSEQ multiplex PCR; TCRdb keeps in-frame clones, though not all of them. The table shows about 98,000 clones, with 65% to 80% occurring only once. The CDR3 extends over 14 amino acids. The ends were cut back, 3 bases at V and 7 bases at J, with 13 bases in the middle. Germline loops: CDR1 KGHSH, CDR2 LQKENI. Comments on this clone: Its antigen is undetermined.

Sequencing was carried out using PBMCs. The rearrangement uses TRBV18 and TRBJ1-5, with D perhaps TRBD1 (6 bases). The receptor comes from a man between 60 and 75 years old in good health and CMV-seropositive. For the CDR3, the DNA is TGTGCCAGCTCACCGGCGGGGGCGCGGCAGCCCCAGCATTTT. Amino acid sequence: CASSPAGARQPQHF. Variable domain in full (rest from reference TRBV18 and TRBJ1-5): NAGVMQNPRHLVRRRGQEARLRCSPMKGHSHVYWYRQLPEEGLKFMVYLQKENIIDESGMPKERFSAEFPKEGPSILRIQQVVRGDSAAYFCASSPAGARQPQHFGDGTRLSIL.